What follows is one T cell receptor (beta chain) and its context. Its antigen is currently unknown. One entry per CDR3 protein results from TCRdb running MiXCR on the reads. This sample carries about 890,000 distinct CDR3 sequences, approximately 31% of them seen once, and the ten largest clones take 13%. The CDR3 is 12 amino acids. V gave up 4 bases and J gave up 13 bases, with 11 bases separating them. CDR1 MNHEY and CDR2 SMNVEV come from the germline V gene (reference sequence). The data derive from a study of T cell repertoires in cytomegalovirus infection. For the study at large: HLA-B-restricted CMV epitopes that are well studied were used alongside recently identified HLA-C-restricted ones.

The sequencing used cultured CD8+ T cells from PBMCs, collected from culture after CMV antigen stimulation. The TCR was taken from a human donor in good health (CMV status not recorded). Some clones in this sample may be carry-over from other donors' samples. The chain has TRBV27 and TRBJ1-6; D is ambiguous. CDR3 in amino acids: CASSSPNRPLHF. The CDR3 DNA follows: TGTGCCAGCAGTTCCCCGAATCGTCCCCTCCACTTT.